This T cell receptor (beta chain) comes out of a study of PD-1 blockade in classical Hodgkin lymphoma. Germline CDR1 is SGHVS and CDR2 is FNYEAQ. The CDR3 totals 16 residues. The ends were cut back, 4 bases at V and 1 base at J, with 13 bases in the middle. Generated by immunoSEQ multiplex PCR, the TCRdb table keeps only in-frame clones and is missing some. The sample has roughly 100,000 clones, roughly 90% seen once. Relapse after autologous stem cell transplantation occurred in every patient, and brentuximab vedotin exposure varied. This chain joins TRBV7-6 and TRBJ2-2; no reliable D call. Sequencing was performed on peripheral blood mononuclear cells (PBMCs), taken before the second cycle of nivolumab. The TCR originated in a human donor with classical Hodgkin lymphoma. Here the CDR3 DNA reads TGTGCCAGCAGCTGGCTTCGGACCGAGAACACCGGGGAGCTGTTTTTT. This codes for CASSWLRTENTGELFF.